These 27 T cell receptor beta chains were all obtained from the same sample, sequenced in a study of cytomegalovirus exposure and HLA in healthy donors. Repertoires were generated with immunoSEQ multiplex PCR, while TCRdb's copy carries only in-frame clones and drops some. The repertoire holds 250,000 to 400,000 clones, around 87% seen once, with over 1% in the top ten. Sequencing was done on a sample of PBMCs. These receptors were obtained from a woman in her 30s in good health and CMV-seropositive.

The chain couples TRBV11-1 to TRBJ2-7; the match to TRBD1 covers 10 bases. In germline, CDR1 is SGHAT, CDR2 FQDESV (reference sequence). This CDR3 has 15 amino acids. The V and J ends lost 5 bases and 2 bases, in that order; junction bases with no gene match: 6. The CDR3 region is CASSQGQGPAYEQYF. In nucleotides, the CDR3 is TGTGCCAGCAGCCAGGGACAGGGGCCCGCCTACGAGCAGTACTTC.

The chain links TRBV9 to TRBJ2-1; 8 bases map to TRBD1. Trimming at V came to 4 bases and at J to 10 bases, leaving 10 bases not matched to a gene. CDR1 is SGDLS, CDR2 YYNGEE, per germline. The CDR3 contains 14 residues. CDR3 nucleotides: TGTGCCAGCAGCCTGACCGACAGGGGATTGGAGCAGTTCTTC. It encodes CASSLTDRGLEQFF. Variable domain in full (rest from reference TRBV9 and TRBJ2-1): DSGVTQTPKHLITATGQRVTLRCSPRSGDLSVYWYQQSLDQGLQFLIQYYNGEERAKGNILERFSAQQFPDLHSELNLSSLELGDSALYFCASSLTDRGLEQFFGPGTRLTVL.

Here the CDR3 reads CASSQDALNTEAFF. The CDR3 DNA sequence: TGTGCCAGCAGCCAAGACGCCCTAAACACTGAAGCTTTCTTT. V gene TRBV4-2 combines with J gene TRBJ1-1; D ambiguous. The CDR3 totals 14 residues. V lost 0 bases to trimming and J lost 2 bases, with 7 bases between them. Germline lookup yields CDR1 LGHNA and CDR2 YNFKEQ.

V gene TRBV15 combines with J gene TRBJ2-6; the D gene is possibly TRBD1 (6 bases). Germline V gene data show CDR1 as LNHNV and CDR2 as YYDKDF (reference sequence). This CDR3 is built from 17 residues. V lost 0 bases and J 2 bases, leaving 11 bases between the germline ends. The CDR3: CATSRELTGTGANVLTF. CDR3 sequence (DNA): TGTGCCACCAGCAGAGAACTAACAGGGACTGGGGCCAACGTCCTGACTTTC.

The rearrangement joins TRBV5-1 to TRBJ2-7, with a tentative D call TRBD2 (6 bases). The germline V and J ends were trimmed by 4 bases and 5 bases, with 16 bases remaining between them. Germline V gives CDR1 SGHRS, CDR2 YFSETQ. The CDR3 is 14 residues long. The CDR3 is CASSPRGGADEQYF. CDR3 DNA sequence: TGCGCCAGCAGCCCCCGCGGAGGGGCGGACGAGCAGTACTTC.

V gene TRBV6-1 combines with J gene TRBJ1-4; possibly TRBD1 for D (6 bases). Trimming took off 7 bases at V and 0 bases at J, with 9 bases between the two ends. Germline V gene sequence: CDR1 MNHNS, CDR2 SASEGT. The CDR3 sequence is 14 residues long. The CDR3 nucleotides read TGTGCCAGCACACAGGGAACAACTAATGAAAAACTGTTTTTT. Amino acids: CASTQGTTNEKLFF.

This chain joins TRBV7-9 and TRBJ2-1; D may be TRBD1 or TRBD2 (5 bases each). Germline loops: CDR1 SEHNR, CDR2 FQNEAQ (reference sequence). This CDR3 region has 15 residues. V lost 0 bases, J lost 6 bases, and 12 bases lay in between. The CDR3 coding sequence is TGTGCCAGCAGCTTAGCCGACAGAGGACTCAATGAGCAGTTCTTC. It translates to CASSLADRGLNEQFF.

This chain uses TRBV5-1 with TRBJ2-5, with D possibly being TRBD2 (6 bases). Germline assignment: CDR1 SGHRS and CDR2 YFSETQ. This CDR3 region has 13 residues. Deletions cut 2 bases from V and 5 bases from J, with 10 bases between. The CDR3 sequence: CASSFGGSETQYF. CDR3 DNA sequence: TGCGCCAGCAGCTTTGGGGGGTCCGAGACCCAGTACTTC.

This chain uses TRBV14 with TRBJ2-1; D is undetermined. CDR1 is SGHDN, CDR2 FVKESK, per germline. V was clipped by 1 base and J by 5 bases, with 12 bases between them. This CDR3 has 15 residues. CDR3 DNA: TGTGCCAGCAGCCAAGTCCCGTCGCCCAACAATGAGCAGTTCTTC. It specifies CASSQVPSPNNEQFF. Full variable domain (rest looked up from reference TRBV14 and TRBJ2-1): EAGVTQFPSHSVIEKGQTVTLRCDPISGHDNLYWYRRVMGKEIKFLLHFVKESKQDESGMPNNRFLAERTGGTYSTLKVQPAELEDSGVYFCASSQVPSPNNEQFFGPGTRLTVL.

The chain is built from TRBV29-1 and TRBJ2-7; no reliable D call. V gave up 0 bases and J gave up 4 bases, with 7 bases separating them. The V gene's germline CDR1 is SQVTM and CDR2 ANQGSEA. This CDR3 contains 12 residues. The CDR3 here is CSVEDSRYEQYF. CDR3 bases: TGCAGCGTTGAAGACAGTAGATACGAGCAGTACTTC.

The genes are TRBV2 and TRBJ2-2; D is perhaps TRBD1 or TRBD2 (5 bases each). V dropped 6 bases and J dropped 6 bases, with 8 bases sitting between them. Germline assignment: CDR1 SNHLY and CDR2 FYNNEI. This CDR3 has 12 amino acids. This chain's CDR3 is CASREGPGELFF. CDR3 sequence (DNA): TGTGCCAGCAGAGAGGGGCCCGGGGAGCTGTTTTTT.

The chain joins TRBV7-2 to TRBJ1-5; a weak D match, TRBD1 (5 bases). Germline V gene data show CDR1 as SGHTA and CDR2 as FQGNSA. V lost 1 base and J lost 2, with 6 bases in between. CDR3 length: 14 residues. The CDR3 region has the DNA TGTGCCAGCAGCTTAGGCAGGGGCAATCAGCCCCAGCATTTT. It codes for CASSLGRGNQPQHF. The full variable domain, in which reference TRBV7-2 and TRBJ1-5 provide the parts outside the CDR3, is GAGVSQSPSNKVTEKGKDVELRCDPISGHTALYWYRQSLGQGLEFLIYFQGNSAPDKSGLPSDRFSAERTGGSVSTLTIQRTQQEDSAVYLCASSLGRGNQPQHFGDGTRLSIL.

V and J are TRBV4-1 and TRBJ2-1; a weak D match, TRBD2 (5 bases). The CDR3 contains 17 residues. Germline CDR1 MGHRA, CDR2 YSYEKL. Trimming left V 3 bases short and J 6 bases short, with 21 bases between. CDR3 nucleotide sequence: TGCGCCAGCAGCCATCCCTTTCCTAGCCGGGATATCAATGAGCAGTTCTTC. As protein: CASSHPFPSRDINEQFF.

This clone was recorded once. CDR3: CASSEGLEITNYGYTF. The CDR3 DNA reads TGTGCCAGCAGCGAGGGTCTAGAGATCACAAACTATGGCTACACCTTC. The chain uses TRBV5-4 and TRBJ1-2; D not resolved. With 4 bases removed from V and 2 bases from J, the gap between germline ends came to 18 bases. CDR1 SGHNT and CDR2 YYREEE come from the germline V gene (reference sequence). There are 16 residues in the CDR3.

This clone has just one count. CDR3 residues: CASRTSGRASDEQYF. The CDR3 DNA reads as TGTGCCAGCAGGACTAGCGGGAGGGCCTCGGACGAGCAGTACTTC. The chain is built from TRBV6-1 and TRBJ2-7; 14 nucleotides match TRBD2. After removal of 6 bases from V and 5 bases from J, the junction contained 6 bases not matched to a gene. The CDR3 spans 15 residues. CDR1 and CDR2 (germline): MNHNS, SASEGT.

The chain combines TRBV6-1 with TRBJ2-6; D call uncertain. From germline, CDR1 is MNHNS and CDR2 SASEGT. The V and J ends lost 4 bases and 0 bases respectively, with 4 bases between them. This CDR3 spans 14 amino acids. The CDR3 region has the DNA TGTGCCAGCAGTGGACTCTCTGGGGCCAACGTCCTGACTTTC. This encodes CASSGLSGANVLTF.

The V gene is TRBV30, the J gene TRBJ1-4; D unclear. Trimming stripped 5 bases from V and 6 bases from J, with 19 bases between. Germline V gene data show CDR1 as GTSNPN and CDR2 as SVGIG (reference sequence). The CDR3 length is 15 residues. CDR3 sequence reads: CAWAPLRTPYEKLFF. CDR3 in DNA: TGTGCCTGGGCTCCCCTTAGGACCCCTTATGAAAAACTGTTTTTT.

This clone was observed a handful of times. This chain connects TRBV5-1 to TRBJ2-4; D may match TRBD1 or TRBD2 (5 bases each). The germline V and J ends were trimmed by 6 bases and 8 bases, with 12 bases remaining between them. Germline CDR1 SGHRS, CDR2 YFSETQ. The CDR3 extends over 12 amino acids. CDR3 in DNA: TGCGCCAGCACAGGTCTGGGGGACATTCAGTACTTC. Encoded protein: CASTGLGDIQYF. The entire variable domain, with the rest obtained from reference TRBV5-1 and TRBJ2-4, is as follows: KAGVTQTPRYLIKTRGQQVTLSCSPISGHRSVSWYQQTPGQGLQFLFEYFSETQRNKGNFPGRFSGRQFSNSRSEMNVSTLELGDSALYLCASTGLGDIQYFGAGTRLSVL.

This rearrangement joins TRBV11-2 to TRBJ1-4, with D possibly TRBD1 on 5 matching bases. The germline V gene has CDR1 SGHAT and CDR2 FQNNGV. V was shortened by 1 base and J by 7 bases, with 16 bases between the two germline ends. The CDR3 is 16 amino acids. Here the CDR3 reads CASSLGFRDPGEKLFF. The CDR3 DNA reads TGTGCCAGCAGCTTAGGTTTCCGGGACCCAGGTGAAAAACTGTTTTTT.

V is TRBV6-6 and J is TRBJ2-7; perhaps TRBD2 as D (5 bases). Trimming removed 0 bases at V and 4 bases at J, with 10 bases between. Germline CDR1 and CDR2: MNHNY and SVGAGI (reference sequence). This CDR3 comprises 14 residues. The CDR3 sequence is CASSYSTTSYEQYF. CDR3 in DNA: TGTGCCAGCAGTTACTCGACTACTTCTTACGAGCAGTACTTC.

This rearrangement joins TRBV11-3 to TRBJ2-1; D possibly corresponds to TRBD2 (5 bases). There are 12 residues in the CDR3. Between the trimmed V and J ends, which lost 5 bases and 5 bases, there was a span of 7 bases. Germline V gene lookup returns CDR1 SGHNT and CDR2 YENEEA. The CDR3 region is CASSDYNNEQFF. CDR3 in DNA: TGTGCCAGCAGCGACTACAACAATGAGCAGTTCTTC.

The chain couples TRBV14 to TRBJ2-6, with a tentative D call TRBD2 (5 bases). This CDR3 spans 15 amino acids. Per germline, CDR1 SGHDN and CDR2 FVKESK. The germline V and J ends were trimmed by 4 bases and 2 bases, with 9 bases remaining between them. The CDR3: CASSPGRPGANVLTF. As DNA, the CDR3 is TGTGCCAGCAGCCCGGGAAGGCCTGGGGCCAACGTCCTGACTTTC. The full variable domain, in which reference TRBV14 and TRBJ2-6 provide the parts outside the CDR3, is EAGVTQFPSHSVIEKGQTVTLRCDPISGHDNLYWYRRVMGKEIKFLLHFVKESKQDESGMPNNRFLAERTGGTYSTLKVQPAELEDSGVYFCASSPGRPGANVLTFGAGSRLTVL.

This rearrangement joins TRBV28 to TRBJ1-6, with no clear D. The germline CDR1 and CDR2 sequences are MDHEN and SYDVKM. The CDR3 runs to 14 residues. V shed 3 bases and J shed 8 bases, with 11 bases lying between them. In nucleotides, the CDR3 is TGTGCCAGCAGTTTCGGGAGGGTACATTCACCCCTCCACTTT. Protein sequence: CASSFGRVHSPLHF.

The gene calls are TRBV9 and TRBJ1-3; D call uncertain. This CDR3 has 16 residues. The germline V gene has CDR1 SGDLS and CDR2 YYNGEE. V was shortened by 0 bases and J by 0 bases, with 10 bases between the two germline ends. This CDR3 is CASSVAQRFSGNTIYF. The CDR3 DNA sequence: TGTGCCAGCAGCGTAGCTCAAAGGTTCTCTGGAAACACCATATATTTT.

The chain combines TRBV10-2 with TRBJ2-7; 10 bases are shared with TRBD2. The V and J ends lost 3 bases and 2 bases, in that order; junction bases with no gene match: 4. From germline, CDR1 is WSHSY and CDR2 SAAADI. This CDR3 comprises 15 residues. The CDR3, as DNA: TGCGCCAGCAGTGAACTAGCGGGGAGAACCTACGAGCAGTACTTC. Its protein is CASSELAGRTYEQYF.

The rearrangement joins TRBV25-1 to TRBJ2-7; unclear D gene. Germline V gene sequence: CDR1 MGHDK, CDR2 SYGVNS. V dropped 2 bases and J dropped 1 base, with 9 bases sitting between them. The CDR3 is 14 residues long. The CDR3 region is CASSEGQISYEQYF. CDR3 nucleotide sequence: TGTGCCAGCAGTGAAGGTCAGATTTCCTACGAGCAGTACTTC.

J is TRBJ2-2 and V is TRBV5-1; D call uncertain. The CDR3 loop spans 15 amino acids. V lost 2 bases and J lost 6, with 14 bases in between. Germline-derived CDR1 and CDR2 are SGHRS and YFSETQ. The CDR3 loop is CASSFGYVGAGELFF. As DNA, the CDR3 is TGCGCCAGCAGCTTTGGTTACGTAGGAGCCGGGGAGCTGTTTTTT.